These 25 T cell receptor beta chains were all obtained from the same sample, sequenced in a study of CD8+CD57+ T cells in acquired aplastic anemia. Patients included in sequencing had previously demonstrated CD8+CD57+ cell expansion by flow cytometry. TCR beta VDJ and CDR3 were profiled, and genomic DNA was the template. MiXCR, run by TCRdb on the reads, gives a single entry per CDR3 protein. This repertoire shows about 160,000 distinct CDR3 sequences, roughly 48% found once; its top ten account for under 35%. The sample comprised sorted CD4+, CD8+, or CD8+CD57+ T cells (not recorded which) from PBMCs. These receptors were taken from a human donor with aplastic anemia.

This clonotype was observed at least ten times. The V call is TRBV7-9, the J call TRBJ1-2; D not resolved. Germline V lookup: CDR1 SEHNR, CDR2 FQNEAQ (reference sequence). The CDR3 spans 10 residues. V was trimmed by 1 base and J by 10 bases, leaving 4 bases between them. Written as DNA, the CDR3 is TGTGCCAGCAGCTTAGGGGTCTACACCTTC. It specifies CASSLGVYTF.

The chain links TRBV10-3 to TRBJ2-2; D gene unclear. Trimming removed 4 bases from V and 4 bases from J, with 10 bases in between. Germline V CDR1 and CDR2: ENHRY, SYGVKD. The CDR3 totals 14 residues. CDR3 residues: CAISALDATGELFF. The CDR3 nucleotides read TGTGCCATCAGTGCGCTGGACGCCACCGGGGAGCTGTTTTTT.

The rearrangement uses TRBV5-1 and TRBJ2-3; 13 bases agree with TRBD2. This CDR3 is built from 16 residues. Germline CDR1 reads SGHRS; CDR2 reads YFSETQ. Unmatched junction bases numbered 2, after V lost 3 bases and J lost 1 base. CDR3 DNA: TGCGCCAGCAGCTCGGGACTAGCGGGACGCACAGATACGCAGTATTTT. Translation: CASSSGLAGRTDTQYF.

At least ten counts were recorded for this clonotype. This chain joins TRBV4-1 and TRBJ1-2; D unresolved. Germline CDR1 reads MGHRA; CDR2 reads YSYEKL. The V gene lost 0 bases and the J gene lost 8 bases, with 16 bases spanning the gap. The CDR3 loop spans 15 amino acids. The CDR3 coding sequence is TGCGCCAGCAGCCAAGAAAGACTGCCGGTCAGAGGCTACACCTTC. It encodes CASSQERLPVRGYTF.

This clonotype was seen repeatedly, ten times or more. This chain links TRBV9 with TRBJ1-2; 10 bases fit TRBD1. J gave up 6 bases and V 4 bases, and 9 bases lay outside the gene matches. Germline values: CDR1 SGDLS, CDR2 YYNGEE. This CDR3 has 15 residues. For the CDR3, the DNA is TGTGCCAGCAGCTCCTTCCGGGACAGGGGCGATGGCTACACCTTC. It is translated as CASSSFRDRGDGYTF.

This chain joins TRBV25-1 and TRBJ1-3; a weak D match, TRBD1 (5 bases). The germline V gene has CDR1 MGHDK and CDR2 SYGVNS. The V and J ends lost 2 bases and 2 bases respectively, with 10 bases between them. This CDR3 comprises 15 residues. CDR3: CASSEQGFTGNTIYF. The DNA of the CDR3 is TGTGCCAGCAGTGAACAGGGTTTTACTGGAAACACCATATATTTT.

J is TRBJ1-1 and V is TRBV6-1, with D possibly being TRBD1 (5 bases). The CDR3 has 13 residues. Germline V gene lookup returns CDR1 MNHNS and CDR2 SASEGT. V lost 1 base and J 5 bases, leaving 8 bases between the germline ends. The CDR3 loop reads CASSEVKGTEAFF. CDR3 DNA sequence: TGTGCCAGCAGTGAAGTTAAGGGGACTGAAGCTTTCTTT.

Only one count was recorded for this clonotype. The chain uses TRBV5-1 and TRBJ2-3, with no clear D. There are 14 residues in the CDR3. Looked up from germline, CDR1 is SGHRS and CDR2 is YFSETQ. V lost 2 bases and J 1 base, leaving 8 bases between the germline ends. CDR3: CASSLIPGTDTQYF. CDR3 DNA sequence: TGCGCCAGCAGCTTAATTCCCGGCACAGATACGCAGTATTTT. The whole variable domain, remainder taken from reference TRBV5-1 and TRBJ2-3, is KAGVTQTPRYLIKTRGQQVTLSCSPISGHRSVSWYQQTPGQGLQFLFEYFSETQRNKGNFPGRFSGRQFSNSRSEMNVSTLELGDSALYLCASSLIPGTDTQYFGPGTRLTVL.

This clonotype is labeled as medium-sized. The chain combines TRBV9 with TRBJ2-1, with D uncertain. This CDR3 region has 15 residues. CDR1 is SGDLS and CDR2 is YYNGEE in the germline V gene. Trimming shortened V by 4 bases and J by 8 bases, and 19 bases separated the two germline ends. As DNA, the CDR3 is TGTGCCAGCAGCCCAGATGGGCAGATATCCGATGAGCAGTTCTTC. It encodes CASSPDGQISDEQFF.

To note about this clonotype: Germline and junction disagree at one end, which may indicate a read error. The rearrangement links TRBV29-1 to TRBJ2-2; D unresolved. Germline CDR1 SQVTM, CDR2 ANQGSEA. This CDR3 comprises 14 residues. CDR3 sequence (DNA): TGTGTAGGTTCCGAGGACGCGAACACCGGGGAGCTGTTTTTT. Translated: CVGSEDANTGELFF.

This chain uses TRBV20-1 with TRBJ1-2; D is ambiguous. Germline V gives CDR1 DFQATT, CDR2 SNEGSKA (reference sequence). CDR3 length equals 13 residues. The V gene lost 3 bases and the J gene lost 0 bases, with 8 bases spanning the gap. CDR3 nucleotides: TGCAGTGCTAGTGAGGGTTCTAACTATGGCTACACCTTC. Translated: CSASEGSNYGYTF.

The J gene is TRBJ1-6, the V gene TRBV10-3; D gene unclear. V lost 2 bases, J lost 7 bases, and 12 bases lay in between. CDR3 size: 15 residues. CDR1 and CDR2 from the germline V gene are ENHRY and SYGVKD. CDR3 sequence: CAISELDGLNSPLHF. CDR3 DNA: TGTGCCATCAGTGAGCTTGACGGACTCAATTCACCCCTCCACTTT.

This clonotype was seen a few times. V and J are TRBV2 and TRBJ1-5; D is unresolved. Germline V gene sequence: CDR1 SNHLY, CDR2 FYNNEI. V was shortened by 9 bases and J by 1 base, with 10 bases between the two germline ends. There are 13 residues in the CDR3. CDR3: CASTLDSNQPQHF. As DNA, the CDR3 is TGTGCCAGTACCTTGGACAGCAATCAGCCCCAGCATTTT.

This clonotype was detected many times. The V call is TRBV25-1, the J call TRBJ2-2; no clear D gene. CDR3 size: 13 residues. Trimming removed 4 bases at V and 2 bases at J, with 5 bases between. Germline-derived CDR1 and CDR2 are MGHDK and SYGVNS. The CDR3 sequence: CASSGTNTGELFF. The CDR3 nucleotides are TGTGCCAGCAGTGGCACTAACACCGGGGAGCTGTTTTTT. Full variable domain (remainder filled in from reference TRBV25-1 and TRBJ2-2): EADIYQTPRYLVIGTGKKITLECSQTMGHDKMYWYQQDPGMELHLIHYSYGVNSTEKGDLSSESTVSRIRTEHFPLTLESARPSHTSQYLCASSGTNTGELFFGEGSRLTVL.

This clonotype was counted ten times or more. This rearrangement joins TRBV9 to TRBJ2-6; D unclear. The CDR3 has 17 residues. From germline, CDR1 is SGDLS and CDR2 YYNGEE. With 1 base removed from V and 0 bases from J, the gap between germline ends came to 11 bases. Here the CDR3 reads CASSVTRENSGANVLTF. The CDR3 bases are TGTGCCAGCAGCGTAACAAGAGAAAACTCTGGGGCCAACGTCCTGACTTTC.

V is TRBV11-2 and J is TRBJ2-1; 12 bases fit TRBD2. CDR1 is SGHAT, CDR2 FQNNGV, per germline. CDR3 size: 16 residues. V lost 2 bases to trimming and J lost 9 bases; unmatched junction nucleotides: 8. The DNA of the CDR3 is TGTGCCAGCAGCTTACGGGATACGGGACTAGCGGGTGAGCAGTTCTTC. Translation: CASSLRDTGLAGEQFF.

This clonotype was detected a few times. J is TRBJ2-3 and V is TRBV10-3, with no clear D. Germline V lookup: CDR1 ENHRY, CDR2 SYGVKD. The CDR3 has 15 amino acids. The V end lost 7 bases, the J end lost 2 bases, and 16 bases lay between the germline ends. CDR3 protein: CAIKRSASLTDTQYF. CDR3 DNA sequence: TGTGCCATCAAACGATCGGCCAGCCTCACAGATACGCAGTATTTT.

This clonotype is a singleton in its sample. The CDR3: CASSIDYDYEQYF. The CDR3 coding sequence is TGTGCCAGCAGTATAGACTATGACTACGAGCAGTACTTC. This sequence joins TRBV6-1 and TRBJ2-7; possible D gene TRBD2, 5 bases. CDR1 MNHNS and CDR2 SASEGT come from the germline V gene. The V and J ends lost 5 bases and 3 bases respectively, with 11 bases between them. CDR3 length: 13 residues.

This sequence joins TRBV6-1 and TRBJ2-2, with D tentatively TRBD2 (6 bases). Trimming removed 5 bases from V and 6 bases from J, with 16 bases in between. The CDR3 is made up of 15 amino acids. Germline V lookup: CDR1 MNHNS, CDR2 SASEGT. The CDR3, as DNA: TGTGCCAGCAGTCGTAGCGGCGCAGAGGCCGGGGAGCTGTTTTTT. Amino acids: CASSRSGAEAGELFF.

This clonotype was seen a handful of times. A much larger clone differs from this one at a single base, so this may be a read error. V and J are TRBV5-8 and TRBJ2-1, with 7 bases lining up with TRBD1. This CDR3 comprises 13 residues. The V gene's germline CDR1 is SGHTS and CDR2 YDEGEE. Written as DNA, the CDR3 is TGTGCCGGCAGCCTGACAGGGCCCAATGAGCAGTTCTTC. Protein: CAGSLTGPNEQFF.

A word on this clonotype: A much larger clonotype is one base distant, so this may be a read error. Because the CDR3 is missing its conserved closing phenylalanine or tryptophan, this is likely a read error. The chain couples TRBV9 to TRBJ2-5; TRBD2 might be the D (6 bases). This CDR3 has 16 amino acids. The V and J ends lost 0 bases and 5 bases respectively, with 17 bases between them. In germline, CDR1 is SGDLS, CDR2 YYNGEE. The CDR3 DNA is TGTGCCAGCAGCGTAGGGTCTAGCGAGGGGAGGGAGACCCAGTACCTC. Amino acid sequence: CASSVGSSEGRETQYL.

The V and J genes are TRBV11-2 and TRBJ2-3; 10 bases are a match to TRBD2. The CDR3 length is 16 residues. Unmatched junction bases numbered 8, after V lost 3 bases and J lost 5 bases. Germline CDR1 reads SGHAT; CDR2 reads FQNNGV. This CDR3 reads CASSFQRGGLGDTQYF. The CDR3 coding sequence is TGTGCCAGCAGCTTCCAGCGGGGGGGCCTTGGAGATACGCAGTATTTT.

This clonotype appeared a few times. V gene TRBV30 combines with J gene TRBJ2-3; 8 bases are shared with TRBD2. This CDR3 has 12 amino acids. The trim removed 8 bases at V and 0 bases at J, leaving 1 base unmatched. Per germline, CDR1 GTSNPN and CDR2 SVGIG (reference sequence). As DNA, the CDR3 is TGTGCCCTAGCGGGTAGCACAGATACGCAGTATTTT. It specifies CALAGSTDTQYF. Full variable domain (outside the CDR3, taken from reference TRBV30 and TRBJ2-3): SQTIHQWPATLVQPVGSPLSLECTVEGTSNPNLYWYRQAAGRGLQLLFYSVGIGQISSEVPQNLSASRPQDRQFILSSKKLLLSDSGFYLCALAGSTDTQYFGPGTRLTVL.

The J gene is TRBJ2-3, the V gene TRBV10-1; 10 nucleotides match TRBD2. The CDR3 is 14 residues long. Trimming took 8 bases from V and 4 from J; bases not matched to a gene: 6. Germline V gene data show CDR1 as WNHNN and CDR2 as SYGVQD (reference sequence). CDR3 bases: TGCGCCAGCGTGGCTAGCGGGAGTCCAGATACGCAGTATTTT. Translated: CASVASGSPDTQYF.

V gene TRBV2 combines with J gene TRBJ2-2; 8 nucleotides agree with TRBD1. The CDR3 length is 14 residues. V trimming: 10 bases; J trimming: 5 bases; junction bases outside the gene matches: 9. Germline lookup yields CDR1 SNHLY and CDR2 FYNNEI. The CDR3 region is CAIRGQDGTGELFF. Here the CDR3 DNA reads TGTGCCATCAGGGGGCAAGATGGGACCGGGGAGCTGTTTTTT.